Listed here are 31 T cell receptor beta chains from one sample, sequenced in a study of blood T cells in healthy people across ages. The authors ran a second PCR of about 6 to 11 cycles using a sample-barcoded 5' primer and a J-beta primer mix. TCRdb re-called the 5' RACE reads with MiXCR, one entry per CDR3 protein. Of around 1,500,000 distinct CDR3 sequences in the sample, over 25% were seen once. The specimen sequenced was blood. The receptors here all came from a woman aged 25 to 39 in good health.

A remark on this clonotype: A much larger clone sits a single nucleotide away, making a read error possible. The chain is built from TRBV5-1 and TRBJ2-5; tentatively, D is TRBD1 (5 bases). Germline V CDR1 and CDR2: SGHRS, YFSETQ. CDR3 length: 13 amino acids. With 0 bases removed from V and 11 bases from J, the gap between germline ends came to 14 bases. This CDR3 reads CASSLAWGNEQYF. The CDR3 coding sequence is TGCGCCAGCAGCTTGGCCTGGGGCAATGAGCAGTACTTC.

V gene TRBV29-1 combines with J gene TRBJ2-3; 7 nucleotides agree with TRBD1. Germline lookup yields CDR1 SQVTM and CDR2 ANQGSEA. Trimming removed 5 bases from V and 4 bases from J; junction bases left unmatched: 6. The CDR3 runs 13 residues. The CDR3 bases are TGCAGCGTTAGACAGGGTGGCGCAGATACGCAGTATTTT. Protein sequence: CSVRQGGADTQYF.

A word on this clonotype: Since a much larger clone is just one base distant, this may be a read error. The chain employs TRBV29-1 and TRBJ2-7, with 10 bases lining up with TRBD2. With 6 bases clipped from V and 6 bases from J, the junction kept 8 bases outside the gene matches. The CDR3 loop spans 13 amino acids. CDR1 and CDR2 (germline): SQVTM, ANQGSEA. The CDR3 protein is CSVSLAGDGEQYF. As DNA, the CDR3 is TGCAGCGTGAGCCTAGCGGGAGATGGCGAGCAGTACTTC.

The sample holds one count of this clonotype. The J gene is TRBJ1-5, the V gene TRBV7-2; 9 positions match TRBD1. V shed 5 bases, J shed 5 bases, and the junction held 7 bases outside the gene matches. CDR1 and CDR2 (germline): SGHTA, FQGNSA. CDR3 length: 15 residues. The CDR3 DNA reads TGTGCCAGCAGCCTGCGGACAGGGGATGATCAGCCCCAGCATTTT. Protein sequence: CASSLRTGDDQPQHF.

This clonotype was seen a few times. The chain couples TRBV5-1 to TRBJ2-3; 8 nucleotides line up with TRBD1. J was trimmed by 5 bases and V by 4 bases; bases with no gene match: 6. The CDR3 is 14 amino acids. Germline CDR1 and CDR2: SGHRS and YFSETQ. The CDR3 protein is CASSGTGWGDTQYF. CDR3 bases: TGCGCCAGCAGCGGGACAGGCTGGGGAGATACGCAGTATTTT.

This clonotype was counted only a few times. CDR3 sequence reads: CASSPSGPYGYTF. CDR3 nucleotides: TGTGCCAGCAGTCCATCAGGTCCCTATGGCTACACCTTC. The chain links TRBV2 to TRBJ1-2; no definite D call. V lost 5 bases and J lost 4, with 11 bases in between. Germline V gene lookup returns CDR1 SNHLY and CDR2 FYNNEI. The CDR3 is 13 amino acids.

The chain has TRBV20-1 and TRBJ2-1; D is unclear. V lost 1 base and J 1 base, leaving 11 bases between the germline ends. Per germline, CDR1 DFQATT and CDR2 SNEGSKA (reference sequence). CDR3 size: 15 residues. CDR3 in amino acids: CSARVFSRSYNEQFF. The CDR3 DNA reads TGCAGTGCTAGAGTGTTCAGCAGGTCCTACAATGAGCAGTTCTTC.

The chain employs TRBV5-1 and TRBJ1-6; D may be TRBD1 (6 bases). There are 13 residues in the CDR3. V lost 3 bases and J lost 13, with 14 bases in between. CDR1 and CDR2 (germline): SGHRS, YFSETQ. Here the CDR3 DNA reads TGCGCCAGCAGCTGGACAGAGGGGACGCCCCTCCACTTT. This encodes CASSWTEGTPLHF.

The rearrangement uses TRBV29-1 and TRBJ1-1, with D possibly TRBD1 on 5 matching bases. CDR3 length: 13 residues. CDR1 and CDR2 from the germline V gene are SQVTM and ANQGSEA. V was trimmed by 8 bases and J by 4 bases, leaving 17 bases between them. CDR3 in amino acids: CSFPGQVRTEAFF. The CDR3 region has the DNA TGCAGCTTCCCAGGGCAGGTACGCACTGAAGCTTTCTTT.

This clonotype was seen many times. This chain connects TRBV6-4 to TRBJ2-3; D is possibly TRBD1 (5 bases). The length of the CDR3 is 13 residues. V lost 4 bases to trimming and J lost 2 bases, with 7 bases between them. CDR1 is MRHNA, CDR2 SNTAGT, per germline. The CDR3 protein is CASSATVTDTQYF. The CDR3 DNA is TGTGCCAGCAGTGCGACAGTCACAGATACGCAGTATTTT.

The chain recombines TRBV20-1 with TRBJ2-1; D call uncertain. The V end was cut by 3 bases, the J end by 6 bases, with 3 bases between. This CDR3 has 10 amino acids. The germline V gene encodes CDR1 DFQATT and CDR2 SNEGSKA (reference sequence). The DNA for the CDR3 is TGCAGTGCTAGGGCCAATGAGCAGTTCTTC. This encodes CSARANEQFF.

This clonotype came up a few times. The chain combines TRBV20-1 with TRBJ2-3, with D maybe TRBD2 (6 bases). Germline V lookup: CDR1 DFQATT, CDR2 SNEGSKA (reference sequence). The V end lost 0 bases, the J end lost 3 bases, and 16 bases lay between the germline ends. The length of the CDR3 is 16 residues. CDR3 DNA: TGCAGTGCTAGAGATGTCAGCGGGCGCACTACAGATACGCAGTATTTT. Amino acids: CSARDVSGRTTDTQYF.

This clonotype was seen a few times. V gene TRBV5-1 combines with J gene TRBJ1-5; D is possibly TRBD1 (5 bases). Trimming took 4 bases from V and 1 from J, leaving 12 bases between them. The CDR3 spans 15 residues. Germline V lookup: CDR1 SGHRS, CDR2 YFSETQ. CDR3 region: CASSREGMSNQPQHF. DNA of the CDR3: TGCGCCAGCAGCAGGGAGGGGATGAGCAATCAGCCCCAGCATTTT.

The chain uses TRBV20-1 and TRBJ2-3, with 8 bases lining up with TRBD2. From germline, CDR1 is DFQATT and CDR2 SNEGSKA (reference sequence). Trimming took 0 bases from V and 4 from J; bases not matched to a gene: 15. The CDR3 covers 18 residues. CDR3 coding DNA: TGCAGTGCTAGAGATCTAGAGGTAACGGGGGGGAGTTCAGATACGCAGTATTTT. This encodes CSARDLEVTGGSSDTQYF.

The chain joins TRBV12-3 or TRBV12-4 to TRBJ2-2, with a tentative D call TRBD2 (5 bases). V was trimmed by 5 bases and J by 4 bases, leaving 8 bases between them. This CDR3 is built from 13 residues. CDR3 nucleotides: TGTGCCAGCAGTCGGAGGACCACCGGGGAGCTGTTTTTT. It codes for CASSRRTTGELFF.

V and J are TRBV11-2 and TRBJ1-4, with D maybe TRBD1 (6 bases). Germline values: CDR1 SGHAT, CDR2 FQNNGV. Trimming cost V 5 bases and J 0 bases, with 13 bases left between them. This CDR3 contains 16 residues. In DNA form, the CDR3 reads TGTGCCAGCAGCAACGAAGGGGGTGCAACTAATGAAAAACTGTTTTTT. Translated, it gives CASSNEGGATNEKLFF.

There are a few counts of this clonotype. The V call is TRBV28, the J call TRBJ2-7; D unresolved. CDR1 and CDR2 from the germline V gene are MDHEN and SYDVKM. This CDR3 comprises 14 residues. The V gene lost 3 bases and the J gene lost 3 bases, with 12 bases spanning the gap. CDR3 region: CASSLQVGFYEQYF. CDR3 bases: TGTGCCAGCAGTTTGCAAGTGGGTTTCTACGAGCAGTACTTC. The variable domain in full, completed from reference TRBV28 and TRBJ2-7, reads DVKVTQSSRYLVKRTGEKVFLECVQDMDHENMFWYRQDPGLGLRLIYFSYDVKMKEKGDIPEGYSVSREKKERFSLILESASTNQTSMYLCASSLQVGFYEQYFGPGTRLTVT.

This clonotype showed up many times. The V and J genes are TRBV20-1 and TRBJ2-1; no definite D call. Germline V gene sequence: CDR1 DFQATT, CDR2 SNEGSKA (reference sequence). The CDR3 totals 15 residues. Trimming took 0 bases from V and 1 from J, leaving 10 bases between them. The CDR3 DNA reads as TGCAGTGCTAGAGACAGGACGATTTCCTACAATGAGCAGTTCTTC. Its protein is CSARDRTISYNEQFF.

This clonotype was seen a handful of times. V is TRBV11-2 and J is TRBJ2-2; 10 bases are shared with TRBD1. CDR3 size: 15 residues. V lost 6 bases and J lost 4; bases outside the gene matches: 5. The V gene's germline CDR1 is SGHAT and CDR2 FQNNGV. CDR3 amino acids: CASRRTGGSTGELFF. CDR3 DNA: TGTGCCAGCAGGAGGACAGGGGGGAGCACCGGGGAGCTGTTTTTT.

The genes are TRBV20-1 and TRBJ1-1, with a possible D match to TRBD1 (6 bases). With 3 bases removed from V and 0 bases from J, the gap between germline ends came to 11 bases. The germline CDR1 and CDR2 sequences are DFQATT and SNEGSKA (reference sequence). This CDR3 contains 14 residues. CDR3 coding DNA: TGCAGTGCTAGCCCTCAGGGGATGAACACTGAAGCTTTCTTT. Amino acids: CSASPQGMNTEAFF.

The rearrangement links TRBV7-2 to TRBJ2-7, with D tentatively TRBD2 (6 bases). The germline V gene has CDR1 SGHTA and CDR2 FQGNSA. V was cut by 5 bases and J by 5 bases, with 16 bases left in between. The CDR3 extends over 14 amino acids. The CDR3 nucleotides read TGTGCCAGCAGCCACACGTCCAGGGAGGACGAGCAGTACTTC. It is translated as CASSHTSREDEQYF. Full variable domain (missing parts from reference TRBV7-2 and TRBJ2-7): GAGVSQSPSNKVTEKGKDVELRCDPISGHTALYWYRQSLGQGLEFLIYFQGNSAPDKSGLPSDRFSAERTGGSVSTLTIQRTQQEDSAVYLCASSHTSREDEQYFGPGTRLTVT.

The chain is built from TRBV2 and TRBJ1-2; no definite D call. The ends were cut back, 6 bases at V and 0 bases at J, with 8 bases in the middle. The CDR3 totals 13 residues. Germline loops: CDR1 SNHLY, CDR2 FYNNEI. The chain's CDR3 is CASRDVANYGYTF. The CDR3 bases are TGTGCCAGCAGGGACGTAGCTAACTATGGCTACACCTTC.

In regard to this clonotype: A much larger clone sits a single nucleotide away, making a read error possible. The chain combines TRBV28 with TRBJ2-7; D remains unclear. Germline V gene lookup returns CDR1 MDHEN and CDR2 SYDVKM. The CDR3 contains 13 residues. The DNA for the CDR3 is TGTGCCAACAGTTTATCCCGTGCCTACGAGCAGTACTTC. This codes for CANSLSRAYEQYF.

This clonotype was recorded a few times. V usage is TRBV2 and J usage is TRBJ2-7, with TRBD2 identical over 13 bases. CDR1 SNHLY and CDR2 FYNNEI come from the germline V gene. Trimming at V came to 6 bases and at J to 6 bases, leaving 2 bases not matched to a gene. The CDR3 is 13 amino acids. This CDR3 is CASRGLAGREQYF. The CDR3 DNA reads TGTGCCAGCAGGGGACTAGCGGGGCGCGAGCAGTACTTC. Full variable domain (remainder filled in from reference TRBV2 and TRBJ2-7): EPEVTQTPSHQVTQMGQEVILRCVPISNHLYFYWYRQILGQKVEFLVSFYNNEISEKSEIFDDQFSVERPDGSNFTLKIRSTKLEDSAMYFCASRGLAGREQYFGPGTRLTVT.

Notes on this clonotype: A read error may explain this, as a much larger clone is one base away. The chain couples TRBV7-8 to TRBJ2-7; a possible D gene is TRBD2 (6 bases). The assigned J gene may be wrong: the sequence end matches TRBJ2-5 better. This CDR3 spans 15 amino acids. Germline V gene data show CDR1 as SGHVS and CDR2 as FQNEAQ. In DNA, the CDR3 is TGTGCCGGCAGCTTAGCGGCTGCTAGTAGCGAGACCCAGTACTTC. Amino acid sequence: CAGSLAAASSETQYF.

To note about this clonotype: A much larger clone is a single base away; this may be a read error. The chain links TRBV4-3 to TRBJ2-5, with D unresolved. The end of the DNA aligns better with TRBJ2-7, so the J call may be wrong. Germline V gene data show CDR1 as LGHNA and CDR2 as YSLEER. CDR3 length: 13 residues. This CDR3 is CASSQGSYGEQYF. The CDR3 nucleotides are TGCGCCAGCAGCCAAGGTTCGTACGGCGAGCAGTACTTC.

This clonotype turned up a few times. The chain has TRBV6-6 and TRBJ1-6; D gene ambiguous. The CDR3 totals 13 residues. Trimming left V 8 bases short and J 6 bases short, with 11 bases between. CDR1 and CDR2 from the germline V gene are MNHNY and SVGAGI (reference sequence). This CDR3 is CASSSRANSPLHF. In DNA form, the CDR3 reads TGTGCCAGCTCTTCACGGGCTAATTCACCCCTCCACTTT.

The chain couples TRBV28 to TRBJ1-6; D gene uncertain. Looked up from germline, CDR1 is MDHEN and CDR2 is SYDVKM. Trimming left V 2 bases short and J 14 bases short, with 13 bases between. The CDR3 runs to 13 residues. The DNA for the CDR3 is TGTGCCAGCAGTTTAGTTAGTCCTGGGGCCCTCCACTTT. This gives the protein CASSLVSPGALHF.

CDR3 protein: CASSDPTVTYNEQFF. The CDR3 region has the DNA TGTGCCAGCAGTGACCCGACAGTTACCTACAATGAGCAGTTCTTC. V gene TRBV2 combines with J gene TRBJ2-1, with D possibly being TRBD1 (5 bases). Trimming removed 3 bases from V and 2 bases from J, with 11 bases in between. The CDR3 covers 15 residues. Germline values: CDR1 SNHLY, CDR2 FYNNEI. The variable domain in full, completed from reference TRBV2 and TRBJ2-1, reads EPEVTQTPSHQVTQMGQEVILRCVPISNHLYFYWYRQILGQKVEFLVSFYNNEISEKSEIFDDQFSVERPDGSNFTLKIRSTKLEDSAMYFCASSDPTVTYNEQFFGPGTRLTVL.

This clonotype was observed a handful of times. This rearrangement joins TRBV27 to TRBJ2-5, with D possibly being TRBD2 (6 bases). The V and J ends lost 5 bases and 4 bases respectively, with 17 bases between them. Germline lookup yields CDR1 MNHEY and CDR2 SMNVEV (reference sequence). The CDR3 has 15 residues. For the CDR3, the DNA is TGTGCCAGCAGTCCAAGAATGTTGGGGGGAGAGACCCAGTACTTC. Amino acids: CASSPRMLGGETQYF.

This rearrangement joins TRBV20-1 to TRBJ1-2; D possibly corresponds to TRBD1 (6 bases). V was shortened by 5 bases and J by 6 bases, with 16 bases between the two germline ends. Germline V CDR1 and CDR2: DFQATT, SNEGSKA (reference sequence). CDR3 length: 13 residues. The CDR3 DNA sequence: TGCAGTGCTCCATCGAAAAACAGGGATGGCTACACCTTC. Its protein is CSAPSKNRDGYTF.